This TCR beta chain was identified in a study of shared clonotypes between healthy human individuals. The study's findings and limits: Across a handful of donors, naive CD4 shared 5% to 5.5%, naive CD8 more than 3%, memory CD4 roughly 2.1%, memory CD8 0.4% to 0.5%.

As for this clone: Its antigen is unidentified. The same CDR3 arises from other DNA sequences in this sample as well.

Each sample came from a Caucasian adult donor living in Nashville, Tennessee. CD4+ cells were split into CD45RA+ naive and CD45RA-negative memory subsets. The V and J ends lost 5 bases and 4 bases, in that order; junction bases with no gene match: 4. CDR3 length: 14 residues. CDR1 SGHRS and CDR2 YFSETQ come from the germline V gene. In the authors' workflow: Junction-only sequences produced by ImmunoSEQ had no quality scores, so filtering differed. The data were produced by immunoSEQ multiplex PCR, yet TCRdb's version contains in-frame clones alone and is incomplete. V, J and clone size were drawn from that table, and D and trimming were deduced from the DNA. The data show 2 million to 2.5 million clones, less than 95% seen once.

Sequencing was done on a sample of naive CD4+ T cells from PBMCs. Subset reported: CD45RA+ positively selected. The chain carries TRBV5-1 and TRBJ2-1; 9 nucleotides line up with TRBD1. This TCR came from a man aged 18 to 30 in good health. Some clones in this sample may be carry-over from other donors' samples. CDR3 DNA sequence: TGCGCCAGCAGTCTCGGGACAGGGTACAATGAGCAGTTCTTC. It is translated as CASSLGTGYNEQFF.